Following are 2 T cell receptor beta chains from one sample sequenced in a study of naive and memory T cell subsets. The beta constant-region primer was an equimolar mix of two oligonucleotides covering TRBC1 and TRBC2. Nested alpha and beta constant-region primers with the SP2 primer drove four PCR rounds on ligated cDNA. TCRdb ran MiXCR on the UMI-ligation and nested PCR reads and lists one entry per CDR3 protein. The data hold roughly 83,000 distinct CDR3 sequences, with over 9% observed a single time. These TCRs' antigens remain unknown. General study findings and limits: Possibly reflecting memory cells re-expressing CD45RA, a few larger clonotypes occurred in naive repertoires, especially CD8.

Sequencing was performed on naive CD4+ T cells from blood. These receptor sequences come from a human donor in good health.

This chain links TRBV14 with TRBJ1-1; maybe TRBD1 (5 bases). Per the germline V gene, CDR1 is SGHDN and CDR2 is FVKESK. The CDR3 has 14 residues. Trimming stripped 3 bases from V and 5 bases from J, with 13 bases between. CDR3 protein: CASSQGLGQTEAFF. CDR3 coding DNA: TGTGCCAGCAGCCAGGGCCTTGGACAAACTGAAGCTTTCTTT.

The V call is TRBV29-1, the J call TRBJ2-5; D might be TRBD1 or TRBD2, each matching 6 bases. CDR3 length equals 13 residues. V was clipped by 7 bases and J by 3 bases, with 15 bases between them. The germline V gene encodes CDR1 SQVTM and CDR2 ANQGSEA. The CDR3 is CSAPGAAKETQYF. The CDR3 nucleotides are TGCAGCGCCCCGGGGGCAGCTAAAGAGACCCAGTACTTC. Drawing the rest from reference TRBV29-1 and TRBJ2-5, the complete variable domain is SAVISQKPSRDICQRGTSLTIQCQVDSQVTMMFWYRQQPGQSLTLIATANQGSEATYESGFVIDKFPISRPNLTFSTLTVSNMSPEDSSIYLCSAPGAAKETQYFGPGTRLLVL.